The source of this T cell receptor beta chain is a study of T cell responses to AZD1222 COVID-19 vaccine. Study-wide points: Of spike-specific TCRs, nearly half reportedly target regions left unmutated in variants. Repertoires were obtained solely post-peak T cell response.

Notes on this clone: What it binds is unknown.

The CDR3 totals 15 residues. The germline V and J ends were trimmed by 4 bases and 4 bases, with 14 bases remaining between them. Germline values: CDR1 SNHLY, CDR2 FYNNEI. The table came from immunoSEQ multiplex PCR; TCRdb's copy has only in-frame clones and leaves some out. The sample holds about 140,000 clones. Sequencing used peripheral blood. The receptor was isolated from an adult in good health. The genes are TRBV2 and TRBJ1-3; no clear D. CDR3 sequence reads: CASSGALLGGNTIYF. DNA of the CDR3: TGTGCCAGCAGTGGAGCCTTACTGGGGGGAAACACCATATATTTT. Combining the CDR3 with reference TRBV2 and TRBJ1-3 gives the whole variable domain EPEVTQTPSHQVTQMGQEVILRCVPISNHLYFYWYRQILGQKVEFLVSFYNNEISEKSEIFDDQFSVERPDGSNFTLKIRSTKLEDSAMYFCASSGALLGGNTIYFGEGSWLTVV.